One sample yielded the 3 T cell receptor beta chains listed below, sequenced in a study of radiotherapy plus CTLA-4 blockade in lung cancer. TCRdb keeps only in-frame clones here, not all; method: immunoSEQ multiplex PCR. The sample shows about 38,000 clones, approximately 83% of them seen only once. Sample: peripheral blood, taken from a patient treated with radiotherapy plus ipilimumab. These receptor sequences come from a human donor with non-small cell lung cancer whose response to radiotherapy plus ipilimumab could not be evaluated.

V gene TRBV2 combines with J gene TRBJ1-1, with D perhaps matching TRBD1 (5 bases). V shed 6 bases and J shed 2 bases, with 13 bases lying between them. Germline-derived CDR1 and CDR2 are SNHLY and FYNNEI. This CDR3 region has 14 residues. The DNA of the CDR3 is TGTGCCAGCAGGAGGAGGGGAGTCAACACTGAAGCTTTCTTT. Amino acid sequence: CASRRRGVNTEAFF.

The genes are TRBV5-1 and TRBJ2-4; no reliable D call. Germline lookup yields CDR1 SGHRS and CDR2 YFSETQ. The CDR3 is 13 amino acids. The ends were cut back, 4 bases at V and 0 bases at J, with 5 bases in the middle. CDR3 coding DNA: TGCGCCAGCAGCCCCCAAGCCAAAAACATTCAGTACTTC. Protein: CASSPQAKNIQYF.

The chain links TRBV5-1 to TRBJ2-5; 13 bases agree with TRBD2. The germline V gene has CDR1 SGHRS and CDR2 YFSETQ. J lost 3 bases, V lost 4 bases, and 3 bases had no gene match. This CDR3 region has 15 residues. CDR3 in amino acids: CASSQGLAGEETQYF. For the CDR3, the DNA is TGCGCCAGCAGCCAAGGACTAGCGGGAGAAGAGACCCAGTACTTC.